What follows describes a single T cell receptor beta chain. No antigen is known for it. This record belongs to a study of blood T cells in healthy people across ages. Findings and limits, study-wide: Both higher diversity and more naive CD4+ cells marked long-lived donors when set against aged donors.

The amount of total RNA extracted per sample was at least 5 micrograms. This CDR3 has 13 amino acids. Germline CDR1 and CDR2: LNHNV and YYDKDF (reference sequence). Trimming took off 0 bases at V and 7 bases at J, with 9 bases between the two ends. A second PCR, run for roughly 7 to 11 cycles, used a sample-barcoded 5' primer plus a J-beta primer mix. Each TCR beta cDNA got a 12-nucleotide random molecular identifier. TCRdb reanalysed the 5' RACE reads using MiXCR and keeps one entry per CDR3 protein. Among roughly 1,500,000 distinct CDR3 sequences listed, 42% were seen once. The clonotype originates from a woman aged 18-35 years in good health. This chain joins TRBV15 and TRBJ1-2, with D unclear. The sequencing input was blood. CDR3 in DNA: TGTGCCACCAGCAGAGAGGGATGGGGTGGCTACACCTTC. Protein product: CATSREGWGGYTF.